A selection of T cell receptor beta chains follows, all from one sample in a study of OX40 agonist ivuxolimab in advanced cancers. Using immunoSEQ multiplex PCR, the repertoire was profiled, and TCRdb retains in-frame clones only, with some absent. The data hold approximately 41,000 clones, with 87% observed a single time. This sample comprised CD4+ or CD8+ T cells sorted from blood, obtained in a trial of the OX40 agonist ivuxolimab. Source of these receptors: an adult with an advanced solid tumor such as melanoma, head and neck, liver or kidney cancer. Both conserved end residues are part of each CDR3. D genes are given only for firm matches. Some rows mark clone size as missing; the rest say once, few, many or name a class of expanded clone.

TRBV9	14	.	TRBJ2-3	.	CASSGRDTTDTQYF	TGTGCCAGCAGCGGGAGGGACACCACAGATACGCAGTATTTT
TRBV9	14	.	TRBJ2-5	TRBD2	CASSAAGGQETQYF	TGTGCCAGCAGCGCCGCGGGGGGGCAAGAGACCCAGTACTTC
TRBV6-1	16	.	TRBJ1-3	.	CASSEILGRGQDTIYF	TGTGCCAGCAGTGAAATCTTGGGCAGGGGTCAGGACACCATATATTTT
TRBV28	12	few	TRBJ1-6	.	CASNSGASPLHF	TGTGCCAGCAACTCGGGCGCCTCACCCCTCCACTTT
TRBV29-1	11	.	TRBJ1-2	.	CSVVENYGYTF	TGCAGCGTTGTGGAGAACTATGGCTACACCTTC
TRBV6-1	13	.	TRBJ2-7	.	CASTTSSSYEQYF	TGTGCCAGCACTACTAGCTCCTCCTACGAGCAGTACTTC
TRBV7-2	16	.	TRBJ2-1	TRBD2	CASSWTAGGLLNEQFF	TGTGCCAGCAGCTGGACAGCGGGGGGGCTGCTTAATGAGCAGTTCTTC
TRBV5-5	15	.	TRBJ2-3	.	CASSLAVTEPDTQYF	TGTGCCAGCAGCTTGGCCGTTACTGAACCAGATACGCAGTATTTT
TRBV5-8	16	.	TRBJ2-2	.	CASSFPPRLNTGELFF	TGTGCCAGCAGCTTTCCCCCCCGATTGAACACCGGGGAGCTGTTTTTT
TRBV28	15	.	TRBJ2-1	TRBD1	CASSGLGQGVNEQFF	TGTGCCAGCAGTGGGCTGGGACAGGGTGTAAATGAGCAGTTCTTC
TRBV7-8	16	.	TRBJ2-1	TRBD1	CASSLSGQGGSYEQFF	TGTGCCAGCAGCTTATCGGGACAGGGAGGAAGCTATGAGCAGTTCTTC